The clone carrying this TCR beta chain has only a few counts. The antigen remains unidentified. This entry comes from a study of T cells in Graves' hyperthyroidism and ophthalmopathy. As for the study in general: Blood from the periphery was taken at initial diagnosis, before any treatment. Overall study results and limits: Also found in blood were most expanded thyroid clonotypes above 0.001. Before onset, by a median of approximately 5.9 months, the model predicted ophthalmopathy.

RNA transcripts were the template for amplifying TCR beta CDR3 regions. First-round RT-PCR with HTBI primers amplified the TCR CDR3 region. Via MiXCR, TCRdb re-called the multiplex PCR reads, giving one row per CDR3 protein. Counted here are about 640,000 distinct CDR3 sequences, roughly 15% occurring once; the ten biggest clones make up around 12%. Trimming cost V 6 bases and J 1 base; bases outside gene matches: 5. Germline lookup yields CDR1 MNHEY and CDR2 SMNVEV (reference sequence). The length of the CDR3 is 15 residues. This clonotype was sampled from a woman in her fifties or sixties with Graves' ophthalmopathy. Input material: blood. This chain uses TRBV27 with TRBJ1-3; TRBD1 matches 8 bases. The CDR3 loop reads CASRGTGISGNTIYF. The CDR3 coding sequence is TGTGCCAGCAGAGGGACAGGTATATCTGGAAACACCATATATTTT.